Below are 9 T cell receptor beta chains sequenced from a single sample in a study of Graves' ophthalmopathy and Graves' hyperthyroidism. From RNA, the CDR3 regions of TCR beta chains were amplified and sequenced. First-round RT-PCR used HTBI primers; second-round multiplex PCR followed. TCRdb re-derived calls from the multiplex PCR reads in MiXCR, one entry per CDR3 protein. The data show over 500,000 distinct CDR3 sequences, roughly 20% seen once. The sample taken for sequencing was peripheral blood. The receptors come from a woman between 18 and 29 years old with stable Graves' hyperthyroidism. Some clones in this sample may be carry-over from other donors' samples.

This clonotype has ten or more counts. The chain has TRBV12-5 and TRBJ2-7, with 7 bases fitting TRBD1. CDR1 is LGHNT and CDR2 is FRNRAP in the germline V gene. The junction had 10 bases not matched to a gene; V was cut back by 0 bases and J by 5 bases. There are 16 residues in the CDR3. In nucleotides, the CDR3 is TGTGCTAGTGGTTTGGTACTGGAACAGGGGATACACGAGCAGTACTTC. It yields the protein CASGLVLEQGIHEQYF. The full variable domain, rest sourced from reference TRBV12-5 and TRBJ2-7, is DARVTQTPRHKVTEMGQEVTMRCQPILGHNTVFWYRQTMMQGLELLAYFRNRAPLDDSGMPKDRFSAEMPDATLATLKIQPSEPRDSAVYFCASGLVLEQGIHEQYFGPGTRLTVT.

This clonotype was counted ten times or more. The rearrangement joins TRBV6-5 to TRBJ1-6, with 7 bases aligning to TRBD1. The germline V gene encodes CDR1 MNHEY and CDR2 SVGAGI. The CDR3 runs 13 residues. The V gene end was trimmed by 6 bases and the J gene end by 10 bases; junction bases not matched to a gene: 6. In nucleotides, the CDR3 is TGTGCCAGCAGACCCAGGGGGGGATCACCCCTCCACTTT. Translation gives CASRPRGGSPLHF.

Ten or more counts support this clonotype. The rearrangement links TRBV6-1 to TRBJ1-6, with a possible D match to TRBD1 (6 bases). Deletions cut 7 bases from V and 5 bases from J, with 12 bases between. Germline CDR1 MNHNS, CDR2 SASEGT. The CDR3 contains 14 residues. The CDR3 protein is CASKGGSNNSPLHF. In DNA, the CDR3 is TGTGCCAGCAAGGGGGGCTCGAATAATTCACCCCTCCACTTT.

This clonotype was seen ten or more times. The J gene is TRBJ1-5, the V gene TRBV6-1, with a tentative D call TRBD1 (5 bases). V lost 3 bases to trimming and J lost 5 bases, with 14 bases between them. This CDR3 has 15 amino acids. Germline CDR1 is MNHNS and CDR2 is SASEGT. Here the CDR3 DNA reads TGTGCCAGCAGTGAGACATGGGGCGGGGATCAGCCCCAGCATTTT. Residues: CASSETWGGDQPQHF.

In its sample, this clonotype was seen a few times. V is TRBV4-1 and J is TRBJ2-5; the match to TRBD2 covers 11 bases. In germline, CDR1 is MGHRA, CDR2 YSYEKL. This CDR3 comprises 16 residues. J was trimmed by 1 base and V by 2 bases; bases with no gene match: 3. The CDR3 DNA sequence: TGCGCCAGCAGCCAAAGACTAGCGGGGACCCAAGAGACCCAGTACTTC. It translates to CASSQRLAGTQETQYF.

The chain uses TRBV7-2 and TRBJ1-2; TRBD1 matches at 9 bases. This CDR3 region has 15 residues. V was pared by 4 bases and J by 9 bases, with 12 bases of the junction left unmatched. The germline CDR1 and CDR2 sequences are SGHTA and FQGNSA. CDR3 sequence (DNA): TGTGCCAGCAGCTCATCCGGGACAGGGTACGTCAGCTACACCTTC. This codes for CASSSSGTGYVSYTF.

The table lists this clonotype with many counts. This chain links TRBV20-1 with TRBJ1-2, with 8 bases identical to TRBD1. CDR1 and CDR2 (germline): DFQATT, SNEGSKA (reference sequence). This CDR3 is 15 amino acids long. The ends lost 1 base at V and 4 bases at J; junction bases unmatched: 8. CDR3 sequence (DNA): TGCAGTGCTAGAGTTGGGGACAGGAAAATCTATGGCTACACCTTC. Translating gives CSARVGDRKIYGYTF.

This clonotype occurred many times. The chain has TRBV27 and TRBJ1-2, with TRBD1 matching over 7 bases. This CDR3 region has 13 residues. Trimming took 0 bases from V and 7 from J; bases not matched to a gene: 2. CDR1 and CDR2 from the germline V gene are MNHEY and SMNVEV (reference sequence). The CDR3 loop is CASSLSRGIGYTF. CDR3 DNA: TGTGCCAGCAGTTTATCCAGGGGGATTGGCTACACCTTC.

This clonotype was recorded only once. The chain links TRBV28 to TRBJ1-2; 8 nucleotides align to TRBD1. The CDR3 loop spans 14 amino acids. Germline CDR1 MDHEN, CDR2 SYDVKM. V dropped 4 bases and J dropped 5; count of bases not matched to a gene: 6. In nucleotides, the CDR3 is TGTGCCAGCAGTTCCGCAGGGGGCGGGTATGGCTACACCTTC. Its translation is CASSSAGGGYGYTF.